Presented here are 2 T cell receptor beta chains from one specimen sequenced in a study of blood T cell repertoires in COVID-19. Sequenced by immunoSEQ multiplex PCR; TCRdb stores in-frame clones only, minus some. The repertoire has roughly 230,000 clones, about nine tenths of them found once; the top ten carry around 3.7%. Sequenced input: PBMCs or T cells enriched from blood (not recorded which). These TCRs come from a woman aged 30 to 39 with acute COVID-19.

J is TRBJ1-5 and V is TRBV30; D is perhaps TRBD1 (5 bases). Germline V CDR1 and CDR2: GTSNPN, SVGIG (reference sequence). Trimming cost V 1 base and J 5 bases, with 12 bases left between them. CDR3 length: 14 residues. DNA for the CDR3: TGTGCCTGGAGTGGATCAGGGATTGATCAGCCCCAGCATTTT. It encodes CAWSGSGIDQPQHF.

The chain links TRBV7-9 to TRBJ1-1; no definite D call. V was trimmed by 1 base and J by 2 bases, leaving 11 bases between them. The CDR3 consists of 15 residues. Per the germline V gene, CDR1 is SEHNR and CDR2 is FQNEAQ (reference sequence). This CDR3 reads CASSLDRGVNTEAFF. In DNA, the CDR3 is TGTGCCAGCAGCTTAGATCGGGGTGTAAACACTGAAGCTTTCTTT.